This T cell receptor beta chain was identified in a study of T cells in Graves' hyperthyroidism and ophthalmopathy. From RNA transcripts, TCR beta CDR3 regions were amplified. When the TCR CDR3 underwent first-round RT-PCR, the HTBI primer set was used. TCRdb re-derived calls from the multiplex PCR reads in MiXCR, one entry per CDR3 protein. The data show about 480,000 distinct CDR3 sequences, 20% to 25% seen once. In germline, CDR1 is LGHNA, CDR2 YSLEER. The CDR3 sequence is 18 residues long. Remarks on this clonotype: The junction departs from the called germline gene at one end, perhaps through a read error.

This receptor was taken from a woman in her 70s with Graves' ophthalmopathy. Sequencing input: blood. The chain carries TRBV4-3 and TRBJ2-2; possibly TRBD1 or TRBD2 for D (5 bases each). In nucleotides, the CDR3 is TGCGCCAGCAGTCGAGTGGGTGCAGGGCCGGGGAACAGCGGGGAGCTGTTTTTT. As protein: CASSRVGAGPGNSGELFF.